This TCR beta chain came from a study of molecular identifiers for immune sequencing clone quantification. Findings and caveats of the study: Underestimation of highly expanded clone sizes could arise where identical TCR molecules share a barcode. Clones above 20 RNA copies contained over 98% of effector molecules but under 1% of naive ones.

There are many counts of this clonotype. Its target is not known. TCRdb analysed the PCR reads with MiXCR anew, one entry per CDR3 protein. Of tens of thousands of distinct CDR3 sequences listed, roughly 19% were seen once; the top ten hold roughly 0.8%. This clonotype was obtained from a human donor in good health. Some libraries in this study had Jurkat cell RNA spiked in. The source material was naive CD8+ T cells from blood, with Jurkat cell RNA spiked in. Indicated subset: FACS-sorted CD8+CD4-CCR7+CD45RA+ naive T cells.

The CDR3 nucleotides read TGTGCCAGCAGCTCCCGACTAGCGGGGGCAATGAACAATGAGCAGTTCTTC. Its protein product is CASSSRLAGAMNNEQFF. The chain links TRBV7-8 to TRBJ2-1; 12 positions agree with TRBD2. The V and J ends lost 4 bases and 5 bases, in that order; junction bases with no gene match: 9. CDR3 length equals 17 residues. Looked up from germline, CDR1 is SGHVS and CDR2 is FQNEAQ.